These T cell receptor beta chains were read from a single sample in a study of tumor-infiltrating lymphocytes in oesophageal squamous cell carcinoma. MiXCR, run by TCRdb on the PCR reads, gives a single entry per CDR3 protein. This table holds approximately 11,000 distinct CDR3 sequences, 50% to 60% found once. The sample taken for sequencing was esophageal tumor tissue. The receptors derive from a male donor with esophageal squamous cell carcinoma. CDR3s include the opening cysteine and the closing phenylalanine or tryptophan. The order of the fields is V gene, D gene, clone size, J gene, CDR3 DNA, CDR3 protein. The D gene is left open where the match is weak. Some rows have no size entry. The others give once, few or many, or a class for an expanded clone.

V gene: TRBV7-2
D gene: -
clone size: -
J gene: TRBJ1-4
CDR3 DNA: TGTGCCAGCAGCTTAGTGGGACAACTAGCAACTAATGAAAAACTGTTTTTT
CDR3 protein: CASSLVGQLATNEKLFF

V gene: TRBV7-9
D gene: -
clone size: once
J gene: TRBJ1-1
CDR3 DNA: TGTGCCAGCAGCTTAATGAACACTGAAGCTTTCTTT
CDR3 protein: CASSLMNTEAFF

V gene: TRBV7-8
D gene: TRBD2
clone size: -
J gene: TRBJ2-3
CDR3 DNA: TGTGCCAGCAGCTTATCCGGGGCGGGAGCCGCAGATACGCAGTATTTT
CDR3 protein: CASSLSGAGAADTQYF

V gene: TRBV5-1
D gene: -
clone size: -
J gene: TRBJ2-1
CDR3 DNA: TGCGCCAGCAGTTTAGGGGGGGATGCCTACAATGAGCAGTTCTTC
CDR3 protein: CASSLGGDAYNEQFF

V gene: TRBV7-6
D gene: TRBD2
clone size: -
J gene: TRBJ2-7
CDR3 DNA: TGTGCCAGCAGCCCCGCCTCTAGCGGAACCTACAATGAGCAGTACTTC
CDR3 protein: CASSPASSGTYNEQYF

V gene: TRBV6-8
D gene: -
clone size: -
J gene: TRBJ2-5
CDR3 DNA: TGTGCCAGCAGTCAATGGGCGAACCAGCTCCAAGAGACCCAGTACTTC
CDR3 protein: CASSQWANQLQETQYF

V gene: TRBV7-3
D gene: TRBD2
clone size: many
J gene: TRBJ2-1
CDR3 DNA: TGTGCCAGCAGCTTAACGTGGCTAGCGGGCTACAATGAGCAGTTCTTC
CDR3 protein: CASSLTWLAGYNEQFF

V gene: TRBV7-4
D gene: -
clone size: once
J gene: TRBJ2-1
CDR3 DNA: TGTGCCAGCAGCTTAAAAATCGCGGGATTCACCTACAATGAGCAGTTCTTC
CDR3 protein: CASSLKIAGFTYNEQFF

V gene: TRBV7-8
D gene: TRBD1
clone size: few
J gene: TRBJ2-7
CDR3 DNA: TGTGCCAGCAGCGCAAGACAGGGGATCGACGAGCAGTACTTC
CDR3 protein: CASSARQGIDEQYF

V gene: TRBV7-8
D gene: -
clone size: many
J gene: TRBJ2-2
CDR3 DNA: TGTGCCAGCAGCCCTACGATCGGGGAGCTGTTTTTT
CDR3 protein: CASSPTIGELFF

V gene: TRBV7-6
D gene: -
clone size: few
J gene: TRBJ2-5
CDR3 DNA: TGTGCCAGCAGCTTGGTTCGAACAGAACAAGAGACCCAGTACTTC
CDR3 protein: CASSLVRTEQETQYF

V gene: TRBV7-8
D gene: -
clone size: -
J gene: TRBJ2-1
CDR3 DNA: TGTGCCAGCAGCTTAGGCTACGTGGGGAATGAGCAGTTCTTC
CDR3 protein: CASSLGYVGNEQFF

V gene: TRBV7-2
D gene: -
clone size: -
J gene: TRBJ1-2
CDR3 DNA: TGTGCCAGCAGCGCTAGCACAACGGATGGCTACACCTTC
CDR3 protein: CASSASTTDGYTF

V gene: TRBV7-6
D gene: -
clone size: few
J gene: TRBJ2-1
CDR3 DNA: TGTGCCAGCAGCCCTACTGTACCCTCCTACAATGAGCAGTTCTTC
CDR3 protein: CASSPTVPSYNEQFF